This TCR beta chain originates from a study of cytomegalovirus exposure and HLA in healthy donors. General study results and limits: There were some public TCRs occurring in many donors, but most TCR sequences were rare. Because they were indistinguishable, some V segments, including TRBV6-2 and TRBV6-3, were excluded.

Comment on this clone: Its antigen is undetermined.

The CDR3 has 15 residues. Germline V gene data show CDR1 as SNHLY and CDR2 as FYNNEI. With 8 bases clipped from V and 6 bases from J, the junction kept 11 bases outside the gene matches. With 60 Vbeta and 13 Jbeta primers, the PCR was carried out. Libraries were prepared by immunoSEQ multiplex PCR; TCRdb keeps only in-frame clonotypes and omits some of them. The sample has some 63,000 clones, about four fifths seen once. Sequenced material: PBMCs. This TCR came from a middle-aged woman in good health and CMV-seronegative. The chain combines TRBV2 with TRBJ2-1, with 9 bases identical to TRBD1. The CDR3 reads CASPGAGQGFNEQFF. CDR3 bases: TGTGCCAGCCCTGGGGCCGGACAGGGGTTCAATGAGCAGTTCTTC.